These T cell receptor beta chains were read from a single sample in a study of shared clonotypes between healthy human individuals. Repertoires were generated with immunoSEQ multiplex PCR, while TCRdb's copy carries only in-frame clones and drops some. Here the sample spans millions of clones, roughly 94% being singletons. Specimen: naive CD4+ T cells sorted from blood. The source of these receptors is a man between 18 and 29 years old in good health. CDR3s include the opening cysteine and the closing phenylalanine or tryptophan. D genes are given only for firm matches. Where a row states a size, it is once, few, many or the class of an expanded clone; other rows omit it.

TGTGCCAGCAGCTTTGCAGGGATGAACACTGAAGCTTTCTTT CASSFAGMNTEAFF TRBJ1-1 once TRBV11-2 -
TGCGCCAGCAGCCCCGGGCCAGCGGGCAAAACCTACGAGCAGTACTTC CASSPGPAGKTYEQYF TRBJ2-7 - TRBV5-1 -
TGTGCCAGCAGTGAACTTGGAGTTGGGGTTATCGCCTTC CASSELGVGVIAF TRBJ1-2 - TRBV6-1 -
TGTGCCAGTAGTATGCTCTACGAGGGGAGTTCACCCCTCCACTTT CASSMLYEGSSPLHF TRBJ1-6 - TRBV19 -
TGTGCCAGCAGTTTATACACGGGCAGTACCTACGAGCAGTACTTC CASSLYTGSTYEQYF TRBJ2-7 - TRBV27 -
TGCGCCAGCAGCTTACCCCCTATGGGGGGCAGCACAGATACGCAGTATTTT CASSLPPMGGSTDTQYF TRBJ2-3 - TRBV5-1 -
TGTGCCAGTAGTCCTCAGTTCGCGGGGGGCACAGATACGCAGTATTTT CASSPQFAGGTDTQYF TRBJ2-3 - TRBV19 TRBD2
TGTGCCAGCAGTTCGGGGGGGGTCCCCTACGAGCAGTACTTC CASSSGGVPYEQYF TRBJ2-7 - TRBV27 TRBD2
TGCAGCGTTGCCCGGGAGTGGGACACTGAAGCTTTCTTT CSVAREWDTEAFF TRBJ1-1 - TRBV29-1 -
TGTGCCAGCAGTTTATACCCCCAGGGTAACTATGGCTACACCTTC CASSLYPQGNYGYTF TRBJ1-2 - TRBV27 -
TGCGCCAGCAGCTTGGCCCTGATCGTGGACAGGGAGAATGAAAAACTGTTTTTT CASSLALIVDRENEKLFF TRBJ1-4 - TRBV5-1 TRBD1
TGTGCCAGCAGCTTTAGAGAGGTTGCAACTAATGAAAAACTGTTTTTT CASSFREVATNEKLFF TRBJ1-4 - TRBV7-9 -
TGTGCCAGCAGTTGGGACAGGGGGAACTCGAATTTT CASSWDRGNSNF TRBJ2-3 - TRBV5-4 TRBD1
TGTGCCAGCAGTGAACCCGGCAGGTACAATGAGCAGTTCTTC CASSEPGRYNEQFF TRBJ2-1 - TRBV25-1 -
TGTGCCAGTAGTACGGCGGGGCAGGGTATGTACGAGCAGTACTTC CASSTAGQGMYEQYF TRBJ2-7 once TRBV19 -
TGTGCCAGCAGCCAGCGGGGGGGGTACAATGAGCAGTTCTTC CASSQRGGYNEQFF TRBJ2-1 - TRBV2 TRBD2
TGTGCCAGCACTCGTGCCCCCGCAGGGAGTCAGCCCCAGCATTTT CASTRAPAGSQPQHF TRBJ1-5 - TRBV2 -
TGCGCCAGCAGCTTGGGACAGAAAGAGACCCAGTACTTC CASSLGQKETQYF TRBJ2-5 once TRBV5-1 -
TGTGCCAGCAGTGGGGAGGGCGCTAGCACAGATACGCAGTATTTT CASSGEGASTDTQYF TRBJ2-3 - TRBV6-6 TRBD2
TGCGCCAGCAGCCAAGTAGGGACCGGGGAGCTGTTTTTT CASSQVGTGELFF TRBJ2-2 once TRBV4-3 -
TGTGCCAGCAGCCACCGACCAATTTCCTACAATGAGCAGTTCTTC CASSHRPISYNEQFF TRBJ2-1 - TRBV14 -
TGTGCCATCAGTGGGACAGCGGGCACTGAAGCTTTCTTT CAISGTAGTEAFF TRBJ1-1 - TRBV10-3 -
TGTGCCAACCTGGACCGCCCTGGAAACACCATATATTTT CANLDRPGNTIYF TRBJ1-3 once TRBV18 -
TGTGCCAGCAGCCCCCCCACAGATACGCAGTATTTT CASSPPTDTQYF TRBJ2-3 - TRBV4-2 -
TGTGCCTGGAGTGGGCTAGCGGGATTGTTTGCCGGGGAGCTGTTTTTT CAWSGLAGLFAGELFF TRBJ2-2 - TRBV30 TRBD2
TGTGCCAGCAGCCTAAACGGGACACCGCGGGAGACCCAGTACTTC CASSLNGTPRETQYF TRBJ2-5 once TRBV7-3 -
TGTGCCAGTAGTAAACCCGGGACTAGCGGGAACAATGAGCAGTTCTTC CASSKPGTSGNNEQFF TRBJ2-1 - TRBV19 TRBD2
TGTGCCAGCAGCGTAGACGGGACCGGGGAGCTGTTTTTT CASSVDGTGELFF TRBJ2-2 - TRBV9 -
TGTGCCAGCAGTGAAATGGGTCAGCCCCAGCATTTT CASSEMGQPQHF TRBJ1-5 - TRBV2 -
TGCGCCAGCAGCCAACCATTAGACGGAACCTACGAGCAGTACTTC CASSQPLDGTYEQYF TRBJ2-7 - TRBV4-1 -
TGTGCCAGCAGTCCTGGGACAGATAACTATGGCTACACCTTC CASSPGTDNYGYTF TRBJ1-2 - TRBV6-5 TRBD1
TGTGCCGCTACGGCCGGTCCAGGGAAAGGCAATCAGCCCCAGCATTTT CAATAGPGKGNQPQHF TRBJ1-5 - TRBV19 -
TGTGCCAGTAGTATTACTGGAAACACCATATATTTT CASSITGNTIYF TRBJ1-3 - TRBV19 -
TGTGCCAGCAGCTTAGTGTCGGGGACGAGGAATGAGCAGTTCTTC CASSLVSGTRNEQFF TRBJ2-1 - TRBV7-2 -
TGTGCCAGTAGACAGAACACTGAAGCTTTCTTT CASRQNTEAFF TRBJ1-1 - TRBV19 -
TGTGCCAGCAGTAAGACAGGCGGCTCGTACGAGCAGTACTTC CASSKTGGSYEQYF TRBJ2-7 - TRBV6-5 -
TGCGCCAGCAGCGACACCGTCCCAGGGCGAGGCGGCTACACCTTC CASSDTVPGRGGYTF TRBJ1-2 - TRBV5-1 -
TGTGCCAGCAGGGAGGACGGAACTAATGAAAAACTGTTTTTT CASREDGTNEKLFF TRBJ1-4 - TRBV6-1 -
TGTGCCAGCAGCTTAGTACAGGGGATAGTCTACGAGCAGTACTTC CASSLVQGIVYEQYF TRBJ2-7 - TRBV11-2 TRBD1
TGTGCCACCGGCTCGCTAGCGGGAGTGAATGAGCAGTTCTTC CATGSLAGVNEQFF TRBJ2-1 - TRBV10-3 TRBD2
TGTGCCAGCAGTTACGCAGACTATAATTCACCCCTCCACTTT CASSYADYNSPLHF TRBJ1-6 - TRBV6-5 -
TGTGCCAGCAGCTTGACGGGGGGAGGCACAGATACGCAGTATTTT CASSLTGGGTDTQYF TRBJ2-3 - TRBV7-6 TRBD2
TGTGCCAGCAGCTCCACTGGACAGGGGGCCCTAGGAGAGACCCAGTACTTC CASSSTGQGALGETQYF TRBJ2-5 - TRBV11-1 TRBD1
TGTGCCAGCTCACCACAGCGAGGCAATCAGCCCCAGCATTTT CASSPQRGNQPQHF TRBJ1-5 - TRBV18 -
TGCAGCGTTGAAGGGCAGGGAAAGGCCTACGAGCAGTACTTC CSVEGQGKAYEQYF TRBJ2-7 - TRBV29-1 -
TGTGCTAGCAGCTTTGGACTGACCGGGGAGCTGTTTTTT CASSFGLTGELFF TRBJ2-2 once TRBV7-7 -
TGTGCCAGCACAGGGGATGGAAACACCATATATTTT CASTGDGNTIYF TRBJ1-3 - TRBV6-5 -
TGTGCCAGCAGTCTTGAACAAACTGCCTCTGGGGCCAACGTCCTGACTTTC CASSLEQTASGANVLTF TRBJ2-6 once TRBV27 -
TGTGCCTGGAGTGTATTTTCAGGGGAGGGCTACACCTTC CAWSVFSGEGYTF TRBJ1-2 - TRBV30 -
TGTGCCAGCACCCTAGGGGTTGGTGAGCAGTACTTC CASTLGVGEQYF TRBJ2-7 - TRBV11-2 -
TGTGCCTGGGATCGGGACACCAATCAGCCCCAGCATTTT CAWDRDTNQPQHF TRBJ1-5 - TRBV30 -
TGTGCCATCAGTGAGAGCGGGAGGGCCTTCGGGGAGCTGTTTTTT CAISESGRAFGELFF TRBJ2-2 - TRBV10-3 TRBD2
TGTGCCAGCAGCCTGACGCAGGGGGCGGCTAACTATGGCTACACCTTC CASSLTQGAANYGYTF TRBJ1-2 - TRBV5-5 TRBD1
TGTGCCAGCAGTGTAGGGATCTACGAGCAGTACTTC CASSVGIYEQYF TRBJ2-7 - TRBV6-1 -
TGTGCCACCCGGGGACAGTATAATTCACCCCTCCACTTT CATRGQYNSPLHF TRBJ1-6 - TRBV19 TRBD1
TGTGCCAGCAGTTCGCGACAGGGATCGGATAATTCACCCCTCCACTTT CASSSRQGSDNSPLHF TRBJ1-6 - TRBV6-6 TRBD1
TGTGCCAGTAGGAGGGACAGGGATTTTAACTATGGCTACACCTTC CASRRDRDFNYGYTF TRBJ1-2 - TRBV19 TRBD1
TGTGCCACCACGACAGCGCCCTACAATGAGCAGTTCTTC CATTTAPYNEQFF TRBJ2-1 - TRBV6-5 -